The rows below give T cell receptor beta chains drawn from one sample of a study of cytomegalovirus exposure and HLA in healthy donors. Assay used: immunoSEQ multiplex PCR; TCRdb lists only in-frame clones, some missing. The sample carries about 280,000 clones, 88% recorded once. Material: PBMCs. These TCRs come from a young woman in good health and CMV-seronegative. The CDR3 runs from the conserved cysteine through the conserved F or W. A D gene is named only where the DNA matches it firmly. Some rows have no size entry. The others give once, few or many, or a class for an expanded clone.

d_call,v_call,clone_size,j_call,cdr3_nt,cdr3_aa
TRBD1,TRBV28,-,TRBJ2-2,TGTGCCAGCAGGTGGACAGGCCCCATTAATCCCACCGGGGAGCTGTTTTTT,CASRWTGPINPTGELFF
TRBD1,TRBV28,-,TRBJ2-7,TGTGCCAGCAGTTTATCGGGACAGGGCTCCTACGAGCAGTACTTC,CASSLSGQGSYEQYF
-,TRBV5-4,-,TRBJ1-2,TGTGCCAGCAGAGTACAGGGAATCAACTATGGCTACACCTTC,CASRVQGINYGYTF
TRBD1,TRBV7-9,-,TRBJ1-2,TGTGCCAGCAGCTTGGCGGACAGGGGTAACTATGGCTACACCTTC,CASSLADRGNYGYTF
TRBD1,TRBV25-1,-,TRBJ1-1,TGTGCCAGCAGTGAAATGGGACAGGCGATGAACACTGAAGCTTTCTTT,CASSEMGQAMNTEAFF
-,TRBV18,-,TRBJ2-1,TGTGCCAGCTCACCACCCCCCCTCTGGGTCGGGAAGGATGAGCAGTTCTTC,CASSPPPLWVGKDEQFF
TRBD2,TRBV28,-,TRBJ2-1,TGTGCCAGCAGTTCGCCCCAATGGACTCTAGCGGGACGAAGCTCCTACAATGAGCAGTTCTTC,CASSSPQWTLAGRSSYNEQFF
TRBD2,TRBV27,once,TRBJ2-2,TGTGCCAGCAGTTTGAGGGGGGGGGCCGGGAGGCTAGCGGGACAGAACACCGGGGAGCTGTTTTTT,CASSLRGGAGRLAGQNTGELFF
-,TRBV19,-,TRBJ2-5,TGTGCCAGTAGTATGACCCGGGGAGAGACCCAGTACTTC,CASSMTRGETQYF
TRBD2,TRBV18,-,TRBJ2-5,TGTGCCAGCTCACCGGCGGGAGGGGAAGAGACCCAGTACTTC,CASSPAGGEETQYF
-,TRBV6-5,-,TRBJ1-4,TGTGCCAGCAGCCCAGGCGGGGGGCCTAATGAAAAACTGTTTTTT,CASSPGGGPNEKLFF
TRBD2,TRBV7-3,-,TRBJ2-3,TGTGCCAGCAGCTCCGATAGCGGGAGGCCCACAGATACGCAGTATTTT,CASSSDSGRPTDTQYF
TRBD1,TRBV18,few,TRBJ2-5,TGTGCCAGCTCACCGGGACAGACCCAAGAGACCCAGTACTTC,CASSPGQTQETQYF
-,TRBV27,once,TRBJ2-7,TGTGCCAGCAGTTTATTGGAGACCGTTACATTCTACGAGCAGTACTTC,CASSLLETVTFYEQYF
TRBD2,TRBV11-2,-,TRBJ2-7,TGTGCCAGCAGCTTAGAACCTAGCGGGAGCATTCGAGAGCAGTACTTC,CASSLEPSGSIREQYF
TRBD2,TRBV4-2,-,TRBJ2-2,TGTGCCAGCAGCCACCTAAGCGGGAGGGCCGACACCGGGGAGCTGTTTTTT,CASSHLSGRADTGELFF
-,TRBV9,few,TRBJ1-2,TGTGCCAGCCGAAGGGGCATGGATGGCTACACCTTC,CASRRGMDGYTF
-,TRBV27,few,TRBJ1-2,TGTGCCAGCAGTCCCATGGCCCATGGCTACACCTTC,CASSPMAHGYTF
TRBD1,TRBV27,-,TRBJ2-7,TGTGCCAGCAAGGGGACAGGAACCTACGAGCAGTACTTC,CASKGTGTYEQYF
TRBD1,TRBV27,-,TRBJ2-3,TGTGCCAGCAGTTCCCTCCGGACAGGGGGGAGCACAGATACGCAGTATTTT,CASSSLRTGGSTDTQYF
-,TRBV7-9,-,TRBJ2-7,TGTGCCAGCAGCCCCGCGGAGGGTACAGCTGCCTACGAGCAGTACTTC,CASSPAEGTAAYEQYF
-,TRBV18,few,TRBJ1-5,TGTGCCAGCTCACCGCAAGGGGATCAGCCCCAGCATTTT,CASSPQGDQPQHF
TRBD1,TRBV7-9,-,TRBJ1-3,TGTGCCAGCAGCATGACAGGGAACCCTCAGAGCACCATATATTTT,CASSMTGNPQSTIYF
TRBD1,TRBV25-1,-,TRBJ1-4,TGTGCCAGCAGTGAATCCCCGACAGGGTTGGGACTGTTTTTT,CASSESPTGLGLFF
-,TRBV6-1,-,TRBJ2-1,TGTGCCAGCAGTGAAATGTCCCTTGGAGTAGAGCAGTTCTTC,CASSEMSLGVEQFF
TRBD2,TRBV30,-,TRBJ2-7,TGTGCCTGGAGTGTAGACGGGAGGGTCTACGAGCAGTACTTC,CAWSVDGRVYEQYF
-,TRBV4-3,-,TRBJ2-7,TGCGCCAGCAGCCAAGGGCTCGCCTACGAGCAGTACTTC,CASSQGLAYEQYF
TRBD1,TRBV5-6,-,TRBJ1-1,TGTGCCGAACCCAGGCTAGGACAGGGGGCGACGAACACTGAAGCTTTCTTT,CAEPRLGQGATNTEAFF
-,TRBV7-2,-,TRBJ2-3,TGTGCCAGCAGCTTTACAGGGCCACCGGCTACGCAGTATTTT,CASSFTGPPATQYF
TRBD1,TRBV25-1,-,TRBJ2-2,TGTGCCAGCAGCCGACCCGGACAGGACGCGAACACCGGGGAGCTGTTTTTT,CASSRPGQDANTGELFF
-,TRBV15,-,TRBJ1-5,TGTGCCACCAGCAGGGGTCTCGGAGGGAATCAGCCCCAGCATTTT,CATSRGLGGNQPQHF
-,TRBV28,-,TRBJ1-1,TGTGCCAGCAAGGGGGTCATGAACACTGAAGCTTTCTTT,CASKGVMNTEAFF
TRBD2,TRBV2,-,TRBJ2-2,TGTGCCAGCAGTGTGGGAGGCGGGAGTCTTACCGGGGAGCTGTTTTTT,CASSVGGGSLTGELFF